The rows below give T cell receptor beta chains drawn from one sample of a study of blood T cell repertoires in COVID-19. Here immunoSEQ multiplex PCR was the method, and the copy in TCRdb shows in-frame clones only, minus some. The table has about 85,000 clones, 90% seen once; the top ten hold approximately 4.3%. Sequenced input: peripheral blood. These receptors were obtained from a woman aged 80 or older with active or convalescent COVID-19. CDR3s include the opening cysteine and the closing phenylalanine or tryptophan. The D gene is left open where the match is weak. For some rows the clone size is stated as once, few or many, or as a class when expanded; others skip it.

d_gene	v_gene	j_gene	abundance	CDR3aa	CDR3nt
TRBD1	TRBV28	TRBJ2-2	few	CASRQKQGANTGELFF	TGTGCCAGCAGGCAGAAACAGGGGGCGAACACCGGGGAGCTGTTTTTT
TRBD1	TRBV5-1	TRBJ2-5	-	CASSLAGQGAQETQYF	TGCGCCAGCAGCTTGGCCGGACAGGGCGCCCAAGAGACCCAGTACTTC
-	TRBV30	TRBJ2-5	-	CAWRRQAQETQYF	TGTGCCTGGAGAAGACAGGCCCAAGAGACCCAGTACTTC
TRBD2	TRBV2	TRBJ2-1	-	CASSGLARYNEQFF	TGTGCCAGCAGTGGACTAGCGCGGTACAATGAGCAGTTCTTC
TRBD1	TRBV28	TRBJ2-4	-	CASSSIGTGAKNIQYF	TGTGCCAGCAGTTCGATAGGGACAGGAGCCAAAAACATTCAGTACTTC
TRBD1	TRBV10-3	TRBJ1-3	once	CAISGRTGSSGNTIYF	TGTGCCATCAGTGGACGGACAGGTAGCTCTGGAAACACCATATATTTT
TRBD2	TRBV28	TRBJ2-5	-	CASSPRLAETQYF	TGTGCCAGCAGCCCTAGACTAGCAGAGACCCAGTACTTC
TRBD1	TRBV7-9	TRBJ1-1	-	CASSSTGVGYTEAFF	TGTGCCAGCAGCTCAACAGGGGTAGGGTACACTGAAGCTTTCTTT
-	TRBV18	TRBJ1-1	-	CASSPGGGSNTEAFF	TGTGCCAGCTCACCAGGGGGGGGTTCGAACACTGAAGCTTTCTTT
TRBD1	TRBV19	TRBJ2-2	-	CARPSQGARTGELFF	TGTGCCAGACCATCTCAGGGGGCGAGGACCGGGGAGCTGTTTTTT
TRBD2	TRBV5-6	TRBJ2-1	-	CASIRTGGAISYNEQFF	TGTGCCAGCATTAGGACGGGAGGCGCTATCTCCTACAATGAGCAGTTCTTC
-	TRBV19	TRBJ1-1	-	CASSRGGPTEAFF	TGTGCCAGTAGTCGGGGGGGGCCCACTGAAGCTTTCTTT
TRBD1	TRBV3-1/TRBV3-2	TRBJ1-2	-	CASSQVSGTDGYTF	TGTGCCAGCAGCCAAGTTTCGGGGACAGATGGCTACACCTTC
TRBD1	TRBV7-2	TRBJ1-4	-	CASSPGAGQGGEKLFF	TGTGCCAGCAGTCCAGGGGCCGGACAGGGAGGCGAAAAACTGTTTTTT
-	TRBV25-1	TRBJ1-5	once	CASSDNNSNQPQHF	TGTGCCAGCAGTGATAATAATAGCAATCAGCCCCAGCATTTT
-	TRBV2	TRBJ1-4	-	CASNPATNEKLFF	TGTGCCAGCAATCCCGCAACTAATGAAAAACTGTTTTTT
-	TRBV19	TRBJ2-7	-	CASSTSTGYYEQYF	TGTGCCAGTAGTACGTCGACAGGCTACTACGAGCAGTACTTC
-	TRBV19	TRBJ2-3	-	CASRRTLSGDTQYF	TGTGCCAGTAGAAGGACTCTAAGCGGGGATACGCAGTATTTT
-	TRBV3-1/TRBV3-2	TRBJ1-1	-	CASSQGTPILNTEAFF	TGTGCCAGCAGCCAAGGGACACCAATACTGAACACTGAAGCTTTCTTT
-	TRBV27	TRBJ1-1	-	CASRPSQGSLTEAFF	TGTGCCAGCAGGCCTAGCCAGGGGTCTTTAACTGAAGCTTTCTTT
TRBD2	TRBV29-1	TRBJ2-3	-	CSVEGGLALKKDTQYF	TGCAGCGTTGAAGGGGGACTAGCGTTAAAAAAAGATACGCAGTATTTT
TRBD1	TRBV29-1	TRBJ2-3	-	CSVSSSGTGSTDTQYF	TGCAGCGTTTCTTCGTCCGGGACAGGGAGCACAGATACGCAGTATTTT
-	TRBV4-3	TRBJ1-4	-	CASSQDSRQTNEKLFF	TGCGCCAGCAGCCAAGATAGTCGACAGACTAATGAAAAACTGTTTTTT
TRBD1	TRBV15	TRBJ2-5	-	CATSRDLGQFEQYF	TGTGCCACCAGCAGAGATCTGGGACAGTTTGAGCAGTACTTC
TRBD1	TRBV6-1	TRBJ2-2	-	CASSEVGAGGFGELFF	TGTGCCAGCAGTGAAGTTGGGGCAGGGGGCTTCGGGGAGCTGTTTTTT
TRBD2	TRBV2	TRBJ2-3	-	CASRLLAGDSTDTQYF	TGTGCCAGCAGGTTACTAGCGGGAGATAGCACAGATACGCAGTATTTT
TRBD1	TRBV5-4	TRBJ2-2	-	CASRPRAGTGDHTGELFF	TGTGCCAGCAGACCCCGGGCCGGGACAGGGGACCACACCGGGGAGCTGTTTTTT
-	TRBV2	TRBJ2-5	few	CASRGGETQYF	TGTGCCAGCAGGGGCGGGGAGACCCAGTACTTC
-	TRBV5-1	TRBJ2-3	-	CASSLEGVSTDTQYF	TGCGCCAGCAGCTTGGAGGGGGTTAGCACAGATACGCAGTATTTT
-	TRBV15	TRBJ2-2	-	CATSRVGLTGELFF	TGTGCCACCAGCAGAGTTGGCCTCACCGGGGAGCTGTTTTTT
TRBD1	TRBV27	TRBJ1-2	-	CASSWDRLSDGYTF	TGTGCCAGCAGTTGGGACAGACTTAGCGATGGCTACACCTTC
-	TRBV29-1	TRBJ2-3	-	CSVDSSLGDTQYF	TGCAGCGTTGATTCTAGTTTAGGAGATACGCAGTATTTT
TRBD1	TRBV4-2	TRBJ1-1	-	CASSHQTGPNTEAFF	TGTGCCAGCAGCCACCAGACAGGGCCGAACACTGAAGCTTTCTTT